The clone carrying this TCR beta chain appeared a few times. The data were taken from a study of T cell repertoires in cytomegalovirus infection. TCRdb independently ran MiXCR on the reads; one entry per CDR3 protein. The data hold a few hundred thousand distinct CDR3 sequences, with about a sixth observed a single time. The CDR3 contains 16 residues. The germline V gene encodes CDR1 SEHNR and CDR2 FQNEAQ (reference sequence). Trimming at V came to 5 bases and at J to 0 bases, leaving 7 bases not matched to a gene. This sequence originates from a human donor in good health (CMV status not recorded). Some clones in this sample may be carry-over from other donors' samples. Sequences were obtained from CD8+ T cells from PBMCs. This chain joins TRBV7-9 and TRBJ2-3, with 8 bases that match TRBD1. In nucleotides, the CDR3 is TGTGCCAGCAGCGCGGACAGGGTTGAGAGCACAGATACGCAGTATTTT. Translated, it gives CASSADRVESTDTQYF.